This T cell receptor (beta chain) was observed in a study of blood T cell repertoires in COVID-19. This CDR3 region has 15 residues. The trim removed 3 bases at V and 7 bases at J, leaving 6 bases unmatched. The germline V gene has CDR1 SGDLS and CDR2 YYNGEE. In the study's own analysis: It was from reference gene primer amplification that nucleated cell counts were estimated. The method was immunoSEQ multiplex PCR; TCRdb's version includes in-frame clones alone and lacks a portion of them. That table gives V, J and clone size, and the DNA gave D and trimming. The sample yields 250,000 to 350,000 clones, 89% seen once.

The chain carries TRBV9 and TRBJ2-1, with 11 bases aligning to TRBD2. The TCR was taken from a woman aged 40 to 50 who had recovered from COVID-19. The sample was peripheral blood. The CDR3 bases are TGTGCCAGCAGCGAAATAGCGGGAGGGGAAAATGAGCAGTTCTTC. Translation: CASSEIAGGENEQFF.